This T cell receptor beta chain came from a study of shared clonotypes between healthy human individuals. The ends were cut back, 10 bases at V and 2 bases at J, with 14 bases in the middle. Germline V lookup: CDR1 LNHDA, CDR2 SQIVND (reference sequence). The CDR3 covers 13 residues. Every donor was a Caucasian adult from Nashville, Tennessee. Deep-level assay runs were performed. Ten immunoSEQ deep assay plates held the unsorted PBMC DNA. Here immunoSEQ multiplex PCR was the method, and the copy in TCRdb shows in-frame clones only, minus some. The sample consists of 490,000 or so clones, about three quarters of them appearing once.

The sample taken for sequencing was PBMCs. The receptor was isolated from a woman in her thirties or forties in good health. Some clones in this sample may be carry-over from other donors' samples. This rearrangement joins TRBV19 to TRBJ1-1, with unresolved D. CDR3 DNA: TGTGCCACCTCGGAGGCGGTTAACACTGAAGCTTTCTTT. Translated: CATSEAVNTEAFF.